This T cell receptor (beta chain) is drawn from a study of PD-1 blockade in classical Hodgkin lymphoma. General study results and limits: Patients were excluded if nivolumab began under 1 year after ASCT (the autologous transplant). Diversity in CD4+ TCRs, unlike that measured in CD8+ TCRs, had risen significantly by C4D1. Newly diagnosed patients were reported to exhibit reduced baseline TCR diversity relative to healthy donors.

This CDR3 region has 15 residues. The V and J ends lost 7 bases and 0 bases, in that order; junction bases with no gene match: 8. From germline, CDR1 is SGHRS and CDR2 YFSETQ. This clone occurred once. Antigen specificity is unknown. Relapses following autologous stem cell transplantation were seen in all patients, with brentuximab vedotin exposure varying. This table comes from immunoSEQ multiplex PCR, and its TCRdb copy is limited to in-frame clones, with some not included. The table includes tens of thousands of clones, more than 70% detected once. The origin of this receptor is a human donor with classical Hodgkin lymphoma. The chain employs TRBV5-1 and TRBJ1-1, with 8 bases fitting TRBD1. The sequences come from peripheral blood mononuclear cells (PBMCs), collected at baseline. The CDR3 is CASFRTGSMNTEAFF. The DNA of the CDR3 is TGCGCCAGCTTCCGGACAGGGTCCATGAACACTGAAGCTTTCTTT.